The rows below give T cell receptor beta chains drawn from one sample of a study of T cells after yellow fever vaccination. TCRdb ran MiXCR on the 5' RACE reads and lists one entry per CDR3 protein. The table lists 300,000 to 400,000 distinct CDR3 sequences, 8.7% of them singletons. The sample was PBMCs, taken on the day of the first yellow fever vaccination. The receptor source for this set is a man younger than 35 who received the YFV17D yellow fever vaccine. Both conserved end residues are part of each CDR3. D genes are given only for firm matches. The size of a clone is reported for some rows only, either as once, few or many, or as a class for expanded clones.

many,TRBD1,TRBJ2-3,TRBV7-2,CASSRRDRGYADTQYF,TGTGCCAGCAGCCGGCGGGACAGGGGGTACGCAGATACGCAGTATTTT
.,.,TRBJ2-1,TRBV12-3/TRBV12-4,CASSFWDHQFF,TGTGCCAGCAGTTTTTGGGACCACCAGTTCTTC
few,.,TRBJ2-5,TRBV6-6,CASSYVGPETQYF,TGTGCCAGCAGTTACGTCGGCCCAGAGACCCAGTACTTC
.,.,TRBJ1-2,TRBV5-6,CASSFFRGNYGYTF,TGTGCCAGCAGTTTCTTCCGGGGTAACTATGGCTACACCTTC
many,.,TRBJ1-6,TRBV7-8,CASIRGSSYNSPLHF,TGTGCCAGCATTAGAGGGAGCTCCTATAATTCACCCCTCCACTTT
few,TRBD2,TRBJ2-5,TRBV20-1,CSARGPGGQETQYF,TGCAGTGCTAGAGGCCCGGGGGGACAAGAGACCCAGTACTTC
.,.,TRBJ2-5,TRBV28,CASSLWETGQETQYF,TGTGCCAGCAGTTTATGGGAGACAGGCCAAGAGACCCAGTACTTC
few,.,TRBJ2-5,TRBV7-2,CASSLQAAPETQYF,TGTGCCAGCAGCTTACAGGCCGCCCCAGAGACCCAGTACTTC
.,.,TRBJ2-3,TRBV20-1,CSALQGLTDTQYF,TGCAGTGCCCTACAGGGATTGACAGATACGCAGTATTTT
few,.,TRBJ2-3,TRBV4-1,CASNPGPGQRDTQYF,TGCGCCAGCAACCCCGGGCCAGGACAAAGGGATACGCAGTATTTT
few,.,TRBJ2-1,TRBV15,CATSRDQNGVSYNEQFF,TGTGCCACCAGCAGAGATCAGAACGGGGTCTCCTACAATGAGCAGTTCTTC
.,.,TRBJ1-3,TRBV7-8,CASSWGNTIYF,TGTGCCAGCAGCTGGGGTAACACCATATATTTT
.,.,TRBJ2-1,TRBV4-3,CASSLSAEREQFF,TGCGCCAGCAGCCTAAGCGCGGAACGGGAGCAGTTCTTC
few,.,TRBJ1-4,TRBV5-6,CASSRGGLGRLDEKLFF,TGTGCCAGCAGCCGGGGAGGCTTGGGGAGGTTGGATGAAAAACTGTTTTTT
.,.,TRBJ1-5,TRBV4-3,CASNQEWGFGNQPQHF,TGCGCCAGCAACCAAGAGTGGGGTTTTGGCAATCAGCCCCAGCATTTT
.,.,TRBJ2-1,TRBV5-1,CASSFGWTDGINEQFF,TGCGCCAGCAGCTTTGGGTGGACAGATGGAATCAATGAGCAGTTCTTC
few,TRBD1,TRBJ1-3,TRBV20-1,CSASKQGEGNTIYF,TGCAGTGCTAGCAAACAGGGGGAAGGAAACACCATATATTTT
once,.,TRBJ2-1,TRBV7-7,CASSLIPLSSYNEQFF,TGTGCTAGCAGCTTGATCCCCTTGAGCTCCTACAATGAGCAGTTCTTC
few,TRBD2,TRBJ2-3,TRBV7-2,CASSLVGGTADTQYF,TGTGCCAGCAGCTTAGTCGGGGGGACGGCAGATACGCAGTATTTT
many,TRBD1,TRBJ2-2,TRBV10-2,CASKTGGEFANTGELFF,TGCGCCAGCAAAACAGGGGGCGAGTTCGCGAACACCGGGGAGCTGTTTTTT
few,TRBD2,TRBJ2-1,TRBV30,CAFRPAGAHNEQFF,TGTGCCTTTAGACCAGCGGGGGCTCACAATGAGCAGTTCTTC
few,.,TRBJ2-5,TRBV5-1,CASSFQPGGHQETQYF,TGCGCCAGCAGCTTCCAGCCGGGGGGCCACCAAGAGACCCAGTACTTC
few,.,TRBJ1-5,TRBV4-1,CASSQDERQPQHF,TGCGCCAGCAGCCAAGACGAGCGTCAGCCCCAGCATTTT
few,TRBD2,TRBJ2-2,TRBV4-1,CASSQRGGSTGELFF,TGCGCCAGCAGCCAGCGCGGGGGGAGCACCGGGGAGCTGTTTTTT
many,.,TRBJ1-6,TRBV5-1,CASSFGERGSPLHF,TGCGCCAGCAGCTTTGGGGAGAGGGGGTCACCCCTCCACTTT
.,TRBD1,TRBJ2-4,TRBV6-1,CASANQDRGNIQYF,TGTGCCAGCGCTAATCAAGACAGGGGTAACATTCAGTACTTC
.,TRBD1,TRBJ2-1,TRBV4-1,CASSPSRWDRGNNEQFF,TGCGCCAGCAGCCCAAGCCGTTGGGACAGGGGGAACAATGAGCAGTTCTTC
many,.,TRBJ2-1,TRBV9,CASSLRVGANEQFF,TGTGCCAGCAGCCTTAGAGTAGGGGCCAATGAGCAGTTCTTC
few,TRBD1,TRBJ2-5,TRBV15,CATSRDIGTGVFETQYF,TGTGCCACCAGCAGAGATATCGGGACAGGGGTTTTTGAGACCCAGTACTTC
many,.,TRBJ2-2,TRBV29-1,CSVFSGDLSLGGELFF,TGCAGCGTGTTTTCAGGGGACCTTTCGCTTGGCGGGGAGCTGTTTTTT
few,.,TRBJ1-5,TRBV6-2/TRBV6-3,CASSSVLWEPQHF,TGTGCCAGCAGTTCAGTGTTATGGGAGCCCCAGCATTTT
few,TRBD1,TRBJ1-2,TRBV29-1,CSAGTGLNYGYTF,TGCAGCGCCGGGACAGGGTTAAACTATGGCTACACCTTC
.,.,TRBJ1-6,TRBV4-3,CASSQGGGVNSPLHF,TGCGCCAGCAGCCAAGGGGGGGGTGTTAATTCACCCCTCCACTTT
few,.,TRBJ2-7,TRBV5-1,CATSEQGFPPGEQYF,TGCGCCACCTCCGAACAGGGCTTTCCCCCTGGCGAGCAGTACTTC
.,TRBD1,TRBJ1-2,TRBV29-1,CSGTGVGPNYGYTF,TGCAGCGGAACAGGGGTTGGGCCGAACTATGGCTACACCTTC
.,.,TRBJ1-2,TRBV5-1,CASRVPRSYGYTF,TGCGCCAGTCGGGTCCCCAGGTCGTATGGCTACACCTTC
.,.,TRBJ2-2,TRBV4-1,CASTETPGTDLPNTGELFF,TGCGCCAGCACCGAGACCCCCGGGACTGACCTACCGAACACCGGGGAGCTGTTTTTT
few,.,TRBJ1-5,TRBV10-3,CAISDSPNQPQHF,TGTGCCATCAGTGACTCACCAAATCAGCCCCAGCATTTT
few,TRBD1,TRBJ1-4,TRBV24-1,CATSDPGQDNEKLFF,TGTGCCACCAGTGATCCGGGACAGGATAATGAAAAACTGTTTTTT
.,.,TRBJ2-6,TRBV4-2,CASSQGWSGANVLTF,TGTGCCAGCAGCCAGGGCTGGAGCGGGGCCAACGTCCTGACTTTC
few,TRBD1,TRBJ2-7,TRBV25-1,CASSGSDRGYEQYF,TGTGCCAGCAGTGGATCCGACAGGGGCTACGAGCAGTACTTC
few,TRBD2,TRBJ2-7,TRBV9,CASSGRRGGGTYEQYF,TGTGCCAGCAGCGGGCGACGGGGCGGGGGAACCTACGAGCAGTACTTC
few,TRBD2,TRBJ2-7,TRBV20-1,CSAEERGTSYEQYF,TGCAGTGCGGAGGAGCGGGGGACTTCCTACGAGCAGTACTTC
once,TRBD2,TRBJ2-5,TRBV10-2,CASSVRGSGGSQETQYF,TGCGCCAGCAGTGTAAGGGGGAGCGGGGGGTCACAAGAGACCCAGTACTTC
few,TRBD2,TRBJ2-2,TRBV12-3/TRBV12-4,CASSALAGGPGELFF,TGTGCCAGCAGTGCCTTAGCGGGGGGGCCCGGGGAGCTGTTTTTT
few,.,TRBJ1-6,TRBV7-3,CASSSQGSGSPLHF,TGTGCCAGCAGCTCACAGGGCTCGGGGTCACCCCTCCACTTT
many,.,TRBJ2-7,TRBV12-3/TRBV12-4,CASSLSGVEQYF,TGTGCCAGCAGTTTGTCGGGGGTTGAGCAGTACTTC
many,TRBD1,TRBJ2-3,TRBV20-1,CSAPSRQGWGTDTQYF,TGCAGTGCTCCCTCGAGACAGGGCTGGGGCACAGATACGCAGTATTTT
many,TRBD1,TRBJ2-7,TRBV6-5,CASSYVGVGGSEQYF,TGTGCCAGCAGTTACGTAGGGGTAGGGGGCAGCGAGCAGTACTTC
many,.,TRBJ1-6,TRBV6-5,CASSYSGPDNSPLHF,TGTGCCAGCAGTTATTCCGGGCCTGATAATTCACCCCTCCACTTT
few,TRBD1,TRBJ1-3,TRBV4-3,CASSQEAPPTGDGNTIYF,TGCGCCAGCAGCCAAGAGGCTCCCCCGACAGGGGATGGAAACACCATATATTTT
many,TRBD1,TRBJ1-2,TRBV30,CAWSARQGSGGYTF,TGTGCCTGGAGTGCCCGACAGGGGTCGGGGGGCTACACCTTC
.,.,TRBJ2-2,TRBV6-1,CASSTRGRNTGELFF,TGTGCCAGCAGTACCAGGGGCCGTAACACCGGGGAGCTGTTTTTT
.,.,TRBJ2-5,TRBV4-2,CASSQEGQKETQYF,TGTGCCAGCAGCCAAGAGGGGCAGAAAGAGACCCAGTACTTC
.,.,TRBJ2-3,TRBV6-6,CASSPSEDTQYF,TGTGCCAGCAGTCCGAGCGAGGATACGCAGTATTTT